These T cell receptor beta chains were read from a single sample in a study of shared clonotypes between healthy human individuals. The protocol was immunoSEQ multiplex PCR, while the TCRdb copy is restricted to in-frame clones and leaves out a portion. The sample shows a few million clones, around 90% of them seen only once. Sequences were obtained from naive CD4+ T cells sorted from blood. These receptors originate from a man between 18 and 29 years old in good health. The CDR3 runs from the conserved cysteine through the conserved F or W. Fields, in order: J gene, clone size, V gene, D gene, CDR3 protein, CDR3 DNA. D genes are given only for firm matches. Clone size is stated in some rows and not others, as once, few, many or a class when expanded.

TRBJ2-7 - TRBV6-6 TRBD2 CASSPPGLAGGEQYF TGTGCCAGCAGTCCTCCGGGACTAGCGGGAGGGGAGCAGTACTTC
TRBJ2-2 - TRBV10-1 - CASSLGGNTGELFF TGCGCCAGCTCCCTCGGGGGGAACACCGGGGAGCTGTTTTTT
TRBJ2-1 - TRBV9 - CASSPPVYGEQFF TGTGCCAGCAGCCCACCGGTGTACGGTGAGCAGTTCTTC
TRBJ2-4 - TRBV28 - CASSRPGNLAKNIQYF TGTGCCAGCAGTCGTCCAGGCAACTTAGCCAAAAACATTCAGTACTTC
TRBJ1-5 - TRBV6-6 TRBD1 CASRPTGGRHQPQHF TGTGCCAGCAGGCCTACAGGGGGTAGGCATCAGCCCCAGCATTTT
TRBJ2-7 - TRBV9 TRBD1 CASSVDRGNEQYF TGTGCCAGCAGCGTGGACAGGGGAAACGAGCAGTACTTC
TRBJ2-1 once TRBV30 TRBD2 CAWSVRRGGSANEQFF TGTGCCTGGAGTGTAAGGCGGGGGGGAAGCGCAAATGAGCAGTTCTTC
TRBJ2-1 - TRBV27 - CASSSLGLKDDEQFF TGTGCCAGCAGCTCCCTGGGACTTAAGGACGATGAGCAGTTCTTC
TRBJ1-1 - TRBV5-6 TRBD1 CASRETGGNTEAFF TGTGCCAGCAGAGAGACAGGGGGGAACACTGAAGCTTTCTTT
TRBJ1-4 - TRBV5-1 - CASSLVGLNEKLFF TGCGCCAGCAGCTTGGTCGGCCTAAATGAAAAACTGTTTTTT
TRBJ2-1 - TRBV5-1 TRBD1 CASWLTGGMVASNEQFF TGCGCCAGCTGGCTGACAGGGGGAATGGTAGCTAGCAATGAGCAGTTCTTC
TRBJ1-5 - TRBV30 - CAWSKGLREPQHF TGTGCCTGGAGTAAGGGACTTAGGGAGCCCCAGCATTTT
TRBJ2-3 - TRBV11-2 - CASSLDYDSTDTQYF TGTGCCAGCAGCTTAGACTACGATAGCACAGATACGCAGTATTTT
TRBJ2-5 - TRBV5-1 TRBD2 CASSLNSGGPLETQYF TGCGCCAGCAGCTTGAACAGCGGGGGGCCTCTAGAGACCCAGTACTTC
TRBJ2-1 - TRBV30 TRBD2 CAWSPPYSGTIGKFF TGTGCCTGGAGTCCCCCCTATAGCGGGACCATAGGGAAGTTCTTC
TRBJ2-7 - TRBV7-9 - CASGRTDEQYF TGTGCCAGCGGCCGGACCGACGAGCAGTACTTC
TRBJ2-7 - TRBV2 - CASRFRDEQYF TGTGCCAGCAGGTTCAGGGACGAGCAGTACTTC
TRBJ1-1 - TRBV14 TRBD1 CASSQQGARTTEAFF TGTGCCAGCAGCCAACAGGGGGCGAGGACGACTGAAGCTTTCTTT
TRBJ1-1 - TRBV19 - CATPPNTEAFF TGTGCCACCCCGCCTAATACTGAAGCTTTCTTT
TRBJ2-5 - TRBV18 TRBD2 CASSKLAGGETQYF TGTGCCAGTTCAAAACTAGCGGGGGGAGAGACCCAGTACTTC
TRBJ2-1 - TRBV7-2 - CASSLLGGATYNEQFF TGTGCCAGCAGCTTATTAGGCGGGGCAACCTACAATGAGCAGTTCTTC
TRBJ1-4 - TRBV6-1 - CASSQNEKLFF TGTGCCAGCAGTCAAAATGAAAAACTGTTTTTT
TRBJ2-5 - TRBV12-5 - CASGLDPGATQYF TGTGCTAGTGGTTTGGATCCGGGTGCGACCCAGTACTTC
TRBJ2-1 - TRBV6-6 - CASTASSYNEQFF TGTGCCAGCACGGCGAGCTCCTACAATGAGCAGTTCTTC
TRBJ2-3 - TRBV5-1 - CASSLDVGSTDTQYF TGCGCCAGCAGCTTGGATGTGGGGTCCACAGATACGCAGTATTTT
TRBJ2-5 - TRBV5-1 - CASSLEGGEQTQYF TGCGCCAGCAGCTTGGAGGGGGGTGAGCAGACCCAGTACTTC
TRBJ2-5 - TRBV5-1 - CASSLSSLRFQETQYF TGCGCCAGCAGCTTGTCCTCACTTCGTTTTCAAGAGACCCAGTACTTC
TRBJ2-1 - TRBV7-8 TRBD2 CASSLQTSGRTNEQFF TGTGCCAGCAGCTTACAGACTAGCGGGAGGACCAATGAGCAGTTCTTC
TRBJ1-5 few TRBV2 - CASSEATVQPQHF TGTGCCAGCAGTGAAGCAACCGTTCAGCCCCAGCATTTT
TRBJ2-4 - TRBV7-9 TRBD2 CASSFLTSGGALAKNIQYF TGTGCCAGCAGCTTTCTGACTAGCGGGGGGGCCCTCGCCAAAAACATTCAGTACTTC
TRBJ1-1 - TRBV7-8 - CASSLWGNTEAFF TGTGCCAGCAGCTTGTGGGGGAACACTGAAGCTTTCTTT
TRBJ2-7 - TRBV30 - CAWSVSGNEQYF TGTGCCTGGAGTGTCTCGGGAAACGAGCAGTACTTC
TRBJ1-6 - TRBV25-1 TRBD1 CASSQTGINSPLHF TGTGCCAGCAGTCAGACAGGGATTAATTCACCCCTCCACTTT
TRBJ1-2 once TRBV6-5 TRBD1 CAGRQGGNYGYTF TGTGCCGGGAGACAGGGAGGTAACTATGGCTACACCTTC
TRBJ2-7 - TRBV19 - CASSIRETYEQYF TGTGCCAGTAGCATAAGGGAGACCTACGAGCAGTACTTC
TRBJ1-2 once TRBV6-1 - CASSEEQGYGYTF TGTGCCAGCAGTGAAGAGCAAGGTTATGGCTACACCTTC
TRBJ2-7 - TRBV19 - CASPRGNLYEQYF TGTGCCAGCCCTCGAGGTAACCTCTACGAGCAGTACTTC
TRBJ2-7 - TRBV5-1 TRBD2 CASSLTSGTYEQYF TGCGCCAGCAGCTTGACTAGCGGTACCTACGAGCAGTACTTC
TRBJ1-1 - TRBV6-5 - CASSYSGQQDTEAFF TGTGCCAGCAGTTACTCCGGACAACAAGACACTGAAGCTTTCTTT
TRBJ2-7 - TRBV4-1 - CASSQDRANYEQYF TGCGCCAGCAGCCAAGATAGGGCCAATTACGAGCAGTACTTC
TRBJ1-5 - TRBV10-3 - CAISDQDGSNQPQHF TGTGCCATCAGCGACCAGGACGGGAGCAATCAGCCCCAGCATTTT
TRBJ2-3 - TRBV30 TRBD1 CAWDRQGGTDTQYF TGTGCCTGGGATCGACAGGGCGGCACAGATACGCAGTATTTT
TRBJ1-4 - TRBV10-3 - CAISDSGVEKLFF TGTGCCATCAGTGACTCAGGGGTTGAAAAACTGTTTTTT
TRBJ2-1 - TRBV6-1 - CASSEAGSLNEQFF TGTGCCAGCAGTGAAGCGGGCAGTCTCAATGAGCAGTTCTTC
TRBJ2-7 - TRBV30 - CAWSPKVPESYEQYF TGTGCCTGGAGTCCAAAAGTTCCAGAGTCCTACGAGCAGTACTTC
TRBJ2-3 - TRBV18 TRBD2 CASSPPGLAGGTDTQYF TGTGCCAGCTCACCACCGGGCCTAGCGGGGGGCACAGATACGCAGTATTTT
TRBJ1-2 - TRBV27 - CASSSSFAGLYGYTF TGTGCCAGCTCCTCCTCCTTCGCAGGGCTCTATGGCTACACCTTC
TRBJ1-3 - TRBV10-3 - CAISGATAVGNTIYF TGTGCCATCAGTGGGGCAACAGCAGTCGGAAACACCATATATTTT
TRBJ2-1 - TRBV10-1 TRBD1 CASSEGQGFEQFF TGCGCCAGCAGTGAGGGACAGGGGTTTGAGCAGTTCTTC
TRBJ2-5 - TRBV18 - CASSRGLPETGETQYF TGTGCCAGCTCCCGGGGGCTTCCGGAAACTGGGGAGACCCAGTACTTC
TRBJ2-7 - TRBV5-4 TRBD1 CASSLWDRDLEQYF TGTGCCAGCAGCTTGTGGGACAGGGATCTCGAGCAGTACTTC
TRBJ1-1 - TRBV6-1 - CASSVTGNTEAFF TGTGCCAGCAGTGTAACAGGGAACACTGAAGCTTTCTTT
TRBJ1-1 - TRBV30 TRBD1 CAWSGDRIPAFTEAFF TGTGCCTGGAGTGGGGACAGAATCCCGGCCTTCACTGAAGCTTTCTTT
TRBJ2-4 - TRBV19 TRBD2 CASSIVLAGAKNIQYF TGTGCCAGTAGTATAGTGCTAGCGGGAGCCAAAAACATTCAGTACTTC